The rows below give T cell receptor beta chains drawn from one sample of a study of beta chain features in type 1 diabetes. Using immunoSEQ multiplex PCR, the repertoire was profiled, and TCRdb retains in-frame clones only, with some absent. The sample consists of around 180,000 clones, around an eighth of them appearing once. Sequencing was done on a sample of central memory CD4+ T cells from blood. The receptors were sampled from a woman younger than 35 in good health. Each CDR3 is given with its conserved first and last residue. The order of the fields is D gene, J gene, V gene, CDR3 length, CDR3 protein. D genes are given only for firm matches.

D: .
J: TRBJ1-5
V: TRBV7-8
length: 15
CDR3: CASSLMGPGDQPQHF

D: TRBD2
J: TRBJ2-3
V: TRBV29-1
length: 14
CDR3: CSVVAGLVPDTQYF

D: TRBD2
J: TRBJ2-2
V: TRBV2
length: 16
CDR3: CASSPKVLAGAGELFF

D: .
J: TRBJ2-7
V: TRBV5-1
length: 15
CDR3: CASSRTSLGSDEQYF

D: .
J: TRBJ2-3
V: TRBV7-2
length: 15
CDR3: CASSPKTGFTDTQYF

D: .
J: TRBJ2-7
V: TRBV9
length: 13
CDR3: CASSSGQQYEQYF

D: TRBD2
J: TRBJ2-7
V: TRBV5-4
length: 17
CDR3: CASSSELRLAGAYEQYF

D: .
J: TRBJ1-5
V: TRBV21-1
length: 15
CDR3: CASSKGTSRNQPQHF

D: .
J: TRBJ2-1
V: TRBV9
length: 15
CDR3: CASSAGTPGYNEQFF

D: TRBD1
J: TRBJ2-7
V: TRBV18
length: 14
CDR3: CASSRNRDSYEQYF

D: .
J: TRBJ2-7
V: TRBV27
length: 11
CDR3: CASGFLYEQYF

D: .
J: TRBJ2-5
V: TRBV6-6
length: 13
CDR3: CATRQTDAKTQYF

D: .
J: TRBJ2-7
V: TRBV12-5
length: 12
CDR3: CASGFNIYEQYF

D: .
J: TRBJ2-4
V: TRBV21-1
length: 14
CDR3: CASSKGEGRDIQYF

D: .
J: TRBJ1-2
V: TRBV30
length: 13
CDR3: CAWSMGGNYGYTF

D: TRBD1
J: TRBJ2-1
V: TRBV18
length: 16
CDR3: CASSPPTGGDYNEQFF

D: TRBD1
J: TRBJ1-1
V: TRBV4-3
length: 15
CDR3: CASSSGQGPNTEAFF

D: .
J: TRBJ2-7
V: TRBV25-1
length: 14
CDR3: CASSGTGGRYEQYF